These T cell receptor beta chains were read from a single sample in a study of cytomegalovirus exposure and HLA in healthy donors. TCRdb's table, derived via immunoSEQ multiplex PCR, lists solely in-frame clones and lacks some. This repertoire shows under 130,000 clones, under 85% found once; its top ten account for roughly 3.9%. The material sequenced was PBMCs. Receptors originate from a man aged 45 to 65 in good health and CMV-seropositive. Each CDR3 is given with its conserved first and last residue. Fields, in order: clone size, V gene, J gene, D gene, CDR3 DNA, CDR3 protein. The D gene is left open where the match is weak. Only some rows state a clone size, as once, few, many or a class for expanded clones.

-	TRBV2	TRBJ2-7	TRBD1	TGTGCCAGCTCCGGACAGGGGAACTACGAGCAGTACTTC	CASSGQGNYEQYF
-	TRBV29-1	TRBJ2-7	TRBD1	TGCAGCTCCATTCGGGACAGCTACGAGCAGTACTTC	CSSIRDSYEQYF
-	TRBV7-3	TRBJ2-3	-	TGTGCCAGCAGCCAGGGCCGCAGCACAGATACGCAGTATTTT	CASSQGRSTDTQYF
-	TRBV5-1	TRBJ2-3	-	TGCGCCAGCAGCCCAGTCCGTGGGGTCAGGGTGTTAACAGATACGCAGTATTTT	CASSPVRGVRVLTDTQYF
-	TRBV28	TRBJ2-7	TRBD2	TGTGCCAGCAGTGAAGGCGGGAGCGCCTCCTACGAGCAGTACTTC	CASSEGGSASYEQYF
-	TRBV7-6	TRBJ2-1	TRBD2	TGTGCCAGCAGCTTAGCTCCGGGACTAGAGAGGAATGAGCAGTTCTTC	CASSLAPGLERNEQFF
few	TRBV28	TRBJ1-5	TRBD1	TGTGCCAGCAGTGGGGACAGTCTTAATCAGCCCCAGCATTTT	CASSGDSLNQPQHF
-	TRBV28	TRBJ2-5	-	TGTGCCAGCAGTTTAGCTAAAGAGACCCAGTACTTC	CASSLAKETQYF
-	TRBV18	TRBJ1-2	-	TGTGCCAGCTCACCCGGTCCCGGGGAGAGTGGCTACACCTTC	CASSPGPGESGYTF
few	TRBV30	TRBJ1-3	-	TGTGCCTGGAGTGCCTCTCGCTCTGGAAACACCATATATTTT	CAWSASRSGNTIYF
-	TRBV10-1	TRBJ2-2	TRBD2	TGCGCCAGCAGTGAGCTTGCGGGAGGTGGCGGGGAGCTGTTTTTT	CASSELAGGGGELFF